The TCR beta chain described here comes from a study of T cell repertoires in cytomegalovirus infection. TCRdb reprocessed the reads with MiXCR, giving one entry per CDR3 protein. The table includes more than 400,000 distinct CDR3 sequences, roughly 29% detected once. This clonotype was detected a few times. Its specificity is unknown. The CDR3 covers 17 residues. V was pared by 3 bases and J by 2 bases, with 16 bases between. CDR1 is KGHSH and CDR2 is LQKENI in the germline V gene. Study-wide results and limits: The study identified carriers of CMV plus the relevant HLA from cumulative public TCR beta family frequency.

The origin of this receptor is a human donor in good health (CMV status not recorded). Some clones in this sample may be carry-over from other donors' samples. The rearrangement uses TRBV18 and TRBJ2-2; D is possibly TRBD1 or TRBD2 (5 bases each). Material for sequencing was PBMCs. The CDR3 sequence is CASSPTPGLGNTGELFF. As DNA, the CDR3 is TGTGCCAGCTCACCGACCCCGGGGCTGGGAAACACCGGGGAGCTGTTTTTT.